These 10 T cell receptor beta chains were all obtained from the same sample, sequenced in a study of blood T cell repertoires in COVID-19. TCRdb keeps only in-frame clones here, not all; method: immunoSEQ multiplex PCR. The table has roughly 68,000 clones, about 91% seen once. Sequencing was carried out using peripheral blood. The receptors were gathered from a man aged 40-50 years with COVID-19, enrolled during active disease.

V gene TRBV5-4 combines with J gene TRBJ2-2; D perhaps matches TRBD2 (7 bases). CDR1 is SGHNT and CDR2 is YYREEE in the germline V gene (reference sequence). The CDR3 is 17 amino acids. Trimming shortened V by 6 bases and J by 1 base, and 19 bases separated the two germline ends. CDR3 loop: CASTRDGGAQNTGELFF. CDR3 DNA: TGTGCCAGCACCCGTGATGGGGGGGCCCAGAACACCGGGGAGCTGTTTTTT.

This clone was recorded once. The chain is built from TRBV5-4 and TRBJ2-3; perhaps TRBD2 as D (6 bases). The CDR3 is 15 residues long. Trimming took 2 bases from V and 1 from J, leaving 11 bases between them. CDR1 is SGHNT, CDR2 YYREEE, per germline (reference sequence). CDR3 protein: CASSFSRGGTDTQYF. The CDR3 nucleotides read TGTGCCAGCAGCTTCTCGCGCGGGGGCACAGATACGCAGTATTTT.

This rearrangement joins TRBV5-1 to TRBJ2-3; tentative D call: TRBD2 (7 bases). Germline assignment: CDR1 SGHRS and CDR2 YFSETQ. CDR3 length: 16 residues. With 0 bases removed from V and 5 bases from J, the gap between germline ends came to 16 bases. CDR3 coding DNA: TGCGCCAGCAGCTTGGCCAAACGGGGGGCTGGAGATACGCAGTATTTT. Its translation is CASSLAKRGAGDTQYF.

In DNA form, the CDR3 reads TGCGCCAGCAGCACGCGACAGTTCTACAATGAGCAGTTCTTC. Encoded protein: CASSTRQFYNEQFF. The V call is TRBV4-1, the J call TRBJ2-1; D might be TRBD1 (5 bases). This CDR3 has 14 residues. Trimming took 5 bases from V and 3 from J, leaving 11 bases between them. From germline, CDR1 is MGHRA and CDR2 YSYEKL.

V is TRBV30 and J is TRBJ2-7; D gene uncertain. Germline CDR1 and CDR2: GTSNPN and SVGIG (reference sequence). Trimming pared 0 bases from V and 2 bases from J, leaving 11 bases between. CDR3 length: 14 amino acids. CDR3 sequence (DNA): TGTGCCTGGAGTGTTGGGCTCGGAACCTACGAGCAGTACTTC. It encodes CAWSVGLGTYEQYF. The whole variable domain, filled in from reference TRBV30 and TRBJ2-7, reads SQTIHQWPATLVQPVGSPLSLECTVEGTSNPNLYWYRQAAGRGLQLLFYSVGIGQISSEVPQNLSASRPQDRQFILSSKKLLLSDSGFYLCAWSVGLGTYEQYFGPGTRLTVT.

As DNA, the CDR3 is TGTGCCACCAGCAGAAGACAGGGCCTAAACGCCGGGGAGCTGTTTTTT. It encodes CATSRRQGLNAGELFF. The chain has TRBV15 and TRBJ2-2, with 7 positions matching TRBD1. This CDR3 has 16 amino acids. Per germline, CDR1 LNHNV and CDR2 YYDKDF (reference sequence). The J segment lost 6 bases and the V segment lost 2 bases, leaving 9 bases of the junction unmatched.

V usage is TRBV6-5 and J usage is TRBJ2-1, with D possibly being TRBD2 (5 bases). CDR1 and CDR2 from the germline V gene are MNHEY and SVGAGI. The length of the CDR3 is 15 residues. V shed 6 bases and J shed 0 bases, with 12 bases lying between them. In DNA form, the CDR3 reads TGTGCCAGCAGGGACTCCGGAAGCTCCTACAATGAGCAGTTCTTC. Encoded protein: CASRDSGSSYNEQFF.

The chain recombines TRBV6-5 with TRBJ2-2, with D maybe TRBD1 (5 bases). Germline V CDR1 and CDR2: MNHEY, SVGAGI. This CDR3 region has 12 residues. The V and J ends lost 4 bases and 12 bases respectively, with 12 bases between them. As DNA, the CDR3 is TGTGCCAGCAGTTCGGACAACGGAAAGCTGTTTTTT. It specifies CASSSDNGKLFF.

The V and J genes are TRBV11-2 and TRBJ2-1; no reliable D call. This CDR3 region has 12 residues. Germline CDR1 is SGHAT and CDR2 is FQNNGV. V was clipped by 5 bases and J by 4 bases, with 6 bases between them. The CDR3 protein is CASSVSYNEQFF. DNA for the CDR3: TGTGCCAGCAGCGTCAGTTACAATGAGCAGTTCTTC. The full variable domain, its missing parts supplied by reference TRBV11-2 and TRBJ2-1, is EAGVAQSPRYKIIEKRQSVAFWCNPISGHATLYWYQQILGQGPKLLIQFQNNGVVDDSQLPKDRFSAERLKGVDSTLKIQPAKLEDSAVYLCASSVSYNEQFFGPGTRLTVL.

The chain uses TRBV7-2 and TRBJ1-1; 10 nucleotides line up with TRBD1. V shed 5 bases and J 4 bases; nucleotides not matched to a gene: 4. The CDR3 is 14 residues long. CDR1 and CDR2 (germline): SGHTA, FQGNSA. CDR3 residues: CASSQDRGFTEAFF. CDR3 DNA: TGTGCCAGCAGCCAGGACAGGGGGTTCACTGAAGCTTTCTTT.